A single sample is the source of the 16 T cell receptor beta chains below, sequenced in a study of cytomegalovirus exposure and HLA in healthy donors. 13 Jbeta primers and 60 Vbeta primers were used for the PCR. Sequencing used immunoSEQ multiplex PCR; TCRdb keeps in-frame clones, though not all of them. This sample has under 150,000 clones, with about 80% found just once. Sequencing input: PBMCs. These receptors originate from a woman aged 45-59 years in good health and CMV-seropositive.

This sequence joins TRBV5-5 and TRBJ1-2; D may be TRBD1 (6 bases). Germline-derived CDR1 and CDR2 are SGHKS and YYEKEE (reference sequence). Trimming stripped 4 bases from V and 4 bases from J, with 14 bases between. There are 14 residues in the CDR3. Here the CDR3 reads CASSIQGYGYGYTF. CDR3 coding DNA: TGTGCCAGCAGCATACAGGGTTATGGCTATGGCTACACCTTC.

V and J are TRBV5-1 and TRBJ1-2; 9 nucleotides agree with TRBD1. Per germline, CDR1 SGHRS and CDR2 YFSETQ. CDR3 length equals 17 residues. V was clipped by 3 bases and J by 4 bases; unmatched bases: 13. The CDR3 is CASSSPPGQGIFYGYTF. In DNA, the CDR3 is TGCGCCAGCAGCTCTCCTCCGGGACAGGGTATTTTCTATGGCTACACCTTC.

The rearrangement joins TRBV19 to TRBJ1-2; D not resolved. With 3 bases removed from V and 4 bases from J, the gap between germline ends came to 15 bases. This CDR3 is 15 amino acids long. Germline V gene sequence: CDR1 LNHDA, CDR2 SQIVND (reference sequence). The CDR3 reads CASSIRRAGGYGYTF. The DNA of the CDR3 is TGTGCCAGTAGTATCCGTCGGGCCGGAGGCTATGGCTACACCTTC.

The J gene is TRBJ1-6, the V gene TRBV30; weak D call: TRBD1 (6 bases). V was shortened by 1 base and J by 8 bases, with 9 bases between the two germline ends. Germline assignment: CDR1 GTSNPN and CDR2 SVGIG (reference sequence). This CDR3 has 13 amino acids. CDR3 bases: TGTGCCTGGAGTGACAGGGCAGATTCACCCCTCCACTTT. It specifies CAWSDRADSPLHF.

This chain joins TRBV7-9 and TRBJ1-4; D uncertain. CDR3 length: 15 residues. Germline values: CDR1 SEHNR, CDR2 FQNEAQ (reference sequence). Trimming took 4 bases from V and 3 from J, leaving 12 bases between them. CDR3 bases: TGTGCCAGCAGCTCATGGTCGGGTTCTAATGAAAAACTGTTTTTT. Translating it yields CASSSWSGSNEKLFF.

The chain couples TRBV7-2 to TRBJ2-2; TRBD1 is a possible D gene (5 bases). The CDR3 consists of 14 residues. V lost 6 bases and J lost 1, with 9 bases in between. The germline CDR1 and CDR2 sequences are SGHTA and FQGNSA. In DNA, the CDR3 is TGTGCCAGCAGACCCCAGGGGAACACCGGGGAGCTGTTTTTT. Translated, it gives CASRPQGNTGELFF. Full variable domain (rest looked up from reference TRBV7-2 and TRBJ2-2): GAGVSQSPSNKVTEKGKDVELRCDPISGHTALYWYRQSLGQGLEFLIYFQGNSAPDKSGLPSDRFSAERTGGSVSTLTIQRTQQEDSAVYLCASRPQGNTGELFFGEGSRLTVL.

V gene TRBV9 combines with J gene TRBJ2-3, with 14 bases identical to TRBD2. The CDR3 covers 16 residues. The V and J ends lost 3 bases and 4 bases, in that order; junction bases with no gene match: 4. Germline lookup yields CDR1 SGDLS and CDR2 YYNGEE. The DNA of the CDR3 is TGTGCCAGCAGCGAGACTAGCGGGAGGGGGCCAGATACGCAGTATTTT. This sequence encodes CASSETSGRGPDTQYF.

This chain joins TRBV2 and TRBJ2-3; D may be TRBD2 (6 bases). Trimming left V 2 bases short and J 10 bases short, with 13 bases between. CDR3 length: 13 residues. The V gene's germline CDR1 is SNHLY and CDR2 FYNNEI. The CDR3 is CASSESRESSQYF. CDR3 DNA: TGTGCCAGCAGTGAAAGCCGGGAGTCATCGCAGTATTTT.

The chain employs TRBV15 and TRBJ2-7; 8 positions match TRBD2. This CDR3 region has 16 residues. Germline lookup yields CDR1 LNHNV and CDR2 YYDKDF (reference sequence). Germline trimming cut 5 bases from V and 3 bases from J; bases unmatched to any gene: 12. DNA of the CDR3: TGTGCCACCAGCCGACCACAAAATAGCGGGGACTACGAGCAGTACTTC. It codes for CATSRPQNSGDYEQYF.

The J gene is TRBJ1-2, the V gene TRBV5-1; D is ambiguous. Germline-derived CDR1 and CDR2 are SGHRS and YFSETQ. V was clipped by 4 bases and J by 0 bases, with 10 bases between them. The CDR3 runs 14 residues. CDR3 nucleotides: TGCGCCAGCAGCCTCACTAGCTCTAACTATGGCTACACCTTC. Translated: CASSLTSSNYGYTF.

The chain couples TRBV18 to TRBJ1-1; D remains unclear. Germline V lookup: CDR1 KGHSH, CDR2 LQKENI. Trimming took 5 bases from V and 1 from J, leaving 17 bases between them. This CDR3 spans 16 amino acids. In DNA, the CDR3 is TGTGCCAGCTCAAGCCGGAGGGAGATGGGGAACACTGAAGCTTTCTTT. Its translation: CASSSRREMGNTEAFF.

The chain joins TRBV7-9 to TRBJ1-1, with D possibly being TRBD1 (6 bases). Germline V lookup: CDR1 SEHNR, CDR2 FQNEAQ (reference sequence). The CDR3 runs to 14 residues. Trimming left V 5 bases short and J 4 bases short, with 14 bases between. This CDR3 reads CASSLREQGTEAFF. The DNA of the CDR3 is TGTGCCAGCAGCCTTCGAGAACAGGGCACTGAAGCTTTCTTT.

The chain employs TRBV9 and TRBJ2-7, with D tentatively TRBD1 (7 bases). Germline V gene lookup returns CDR1 SGDLS and CDR2 YYNGEE. V gave up 3 bases and J gave up 7 bases, with 26 bases separating them. This CDR3 contains 17 residues. The CDR3 protein is CASSGGVYRGPREEQYF. Written as DNA, the CDR3 is TGTGCCAGCAGCGGGGGGGTTTACAGGGGACCGCGAGAGGAGCAGTACTTC.

The chain employs TRBV4-2 and TRBJ1-2; possible D gene TRBD1, 5 bases. V lost 0 bases to trimming and J lost 4 bases, with 12 bases between them. The CDR3 runs 15 residues. The germline CDR1 and CDR2 sequences are LGHNA and YNFKEQ. CDR3 in DNA: TGTGCCAGCAGCCAAGACAGGAGGGGATTCTATGGCTACACCTTC. Encoded protein: CASSQDRRGFYGYTF.

The chain recombines TRBV27 with TRBJ2-2, with unresolved D. The germline CDR1 and CDR2 sequences are MNHEY and SMNVEV (reference sequence). CDR3 length: 11 residues. V was pared by 7 bases and J by 7 bases, with 7 bases between. CDR3 nucleotides: TGTGCCAGCACTCGTAACGGGGAGCTGTTTTTT. It yields the protein CASTRNGELFF.

The chain combines TRBV5-1 with TRBJ1-2, with a possible D match to TRBD1 (5 bases). The CDR3 is 11 amino acids. CDR1 and CDR2 (germline): SGHRS, YFSETQ. V lost 5 bases, J lost 8 bases, and 10 bases lay in between. The CDR3 loop reads CASRRDSGYTF. CDR3 DNA: TGCGCCAGCAGGAGGGACTCCGGCTACACCTTC.